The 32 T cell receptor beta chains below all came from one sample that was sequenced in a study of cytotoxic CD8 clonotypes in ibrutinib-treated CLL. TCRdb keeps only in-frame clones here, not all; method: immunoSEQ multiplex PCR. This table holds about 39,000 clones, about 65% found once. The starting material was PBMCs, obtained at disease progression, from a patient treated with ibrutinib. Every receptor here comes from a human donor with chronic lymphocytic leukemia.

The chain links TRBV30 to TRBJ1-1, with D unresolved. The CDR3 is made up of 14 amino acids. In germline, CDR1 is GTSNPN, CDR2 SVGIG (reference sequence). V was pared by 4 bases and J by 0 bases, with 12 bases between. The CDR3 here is CAWIRTQLNTEAFF. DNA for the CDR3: TGTGCCTGGATACGAACACAACTGAACACTGAAGCTTTCTTT.

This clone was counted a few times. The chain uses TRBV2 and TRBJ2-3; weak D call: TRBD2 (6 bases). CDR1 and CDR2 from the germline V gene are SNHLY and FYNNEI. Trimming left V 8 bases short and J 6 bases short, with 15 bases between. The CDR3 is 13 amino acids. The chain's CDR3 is CASGRTTRDTQYF. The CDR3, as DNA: TGTGCCAGCGGGCGGACTACGCGGGATACGCAGTATTTT.

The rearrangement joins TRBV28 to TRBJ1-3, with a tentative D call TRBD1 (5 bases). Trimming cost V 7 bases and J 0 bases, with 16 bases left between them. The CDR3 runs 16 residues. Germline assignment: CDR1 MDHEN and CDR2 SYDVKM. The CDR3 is CASKGYTGSSGNTIYF. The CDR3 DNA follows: TGTGCCAGCAAGGGATATACAGGTTCCTCTGGAAACACCATATATTTT.

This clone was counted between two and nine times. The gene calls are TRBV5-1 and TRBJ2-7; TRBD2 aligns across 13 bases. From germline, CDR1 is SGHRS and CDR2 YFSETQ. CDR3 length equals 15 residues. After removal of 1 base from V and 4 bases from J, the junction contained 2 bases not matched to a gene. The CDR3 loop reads CASSLLLAGGYEQYF. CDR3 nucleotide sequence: TGCGCCAGCAGCTTGTTACTAGCGGGGGGGTACGAGCAGTACTTC.

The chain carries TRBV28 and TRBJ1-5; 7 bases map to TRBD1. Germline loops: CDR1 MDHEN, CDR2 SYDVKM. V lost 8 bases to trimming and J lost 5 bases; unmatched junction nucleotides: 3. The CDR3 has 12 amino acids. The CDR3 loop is CASCRGDQPQHF. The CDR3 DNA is TGTGCCAGCTGCAGGGGGGATCAGCCCCAGCATTTT.

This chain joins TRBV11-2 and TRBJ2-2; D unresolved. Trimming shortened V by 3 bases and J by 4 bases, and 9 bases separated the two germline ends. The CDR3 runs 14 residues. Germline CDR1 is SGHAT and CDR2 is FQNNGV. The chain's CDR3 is CASSFDRRTGELFF. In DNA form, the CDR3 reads TGTGCCAGCAGCTTTGACCGGCGCACCGGGGAGCTGTTTTTT.

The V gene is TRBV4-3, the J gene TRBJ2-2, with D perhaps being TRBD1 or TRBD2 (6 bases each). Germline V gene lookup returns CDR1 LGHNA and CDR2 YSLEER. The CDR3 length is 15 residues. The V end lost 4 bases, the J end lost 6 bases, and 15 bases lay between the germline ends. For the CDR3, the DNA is TGCGCCAGCAGCCGGGGGGCAGGGTGGGCCGGGGAGCTGTTTTTT. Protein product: CASSRGAGWAGELFF.

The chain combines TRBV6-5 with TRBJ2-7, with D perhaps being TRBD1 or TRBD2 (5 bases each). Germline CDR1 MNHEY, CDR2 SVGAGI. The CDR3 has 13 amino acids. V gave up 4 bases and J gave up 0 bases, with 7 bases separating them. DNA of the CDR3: TGTGCCAGCAGTTGGGGGAGCTCCTACGAGCAGTACTTC. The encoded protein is CASSWGSSYEQYF.

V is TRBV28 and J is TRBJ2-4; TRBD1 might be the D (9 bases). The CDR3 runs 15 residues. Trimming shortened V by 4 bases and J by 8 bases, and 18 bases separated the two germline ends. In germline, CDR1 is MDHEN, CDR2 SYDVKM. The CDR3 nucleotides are TGTGCCAGCAGTTCGGGAGGGACAGGGAAGGACATTCAGTACTTC. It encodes CASSSGGTGKDIQYF.

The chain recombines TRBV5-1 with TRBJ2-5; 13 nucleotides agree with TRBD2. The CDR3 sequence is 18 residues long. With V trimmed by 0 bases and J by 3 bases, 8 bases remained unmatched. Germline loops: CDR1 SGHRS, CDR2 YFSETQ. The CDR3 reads CASSLGHLGLAGEETQYF. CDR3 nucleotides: TGCGCCAGCAGCTTGGGCCACCTTGGACTAGCGGGAGAAGAGACCCAGTACTTC. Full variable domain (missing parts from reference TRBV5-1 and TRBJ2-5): KAGVTQTPRYLIKTRGQQVTLSCSPISGHRSVSWYQQTPGQGLQFLFEYFSETQRNKGNFPGRFSGRQFSNSRSEMNVSTLELGDSALYLCASSLGHLGLAGEETQYFGPGTRLLVL.

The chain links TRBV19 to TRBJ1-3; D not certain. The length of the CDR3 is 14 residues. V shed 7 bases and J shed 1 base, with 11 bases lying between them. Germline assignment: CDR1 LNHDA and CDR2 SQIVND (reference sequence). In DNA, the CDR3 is TGTGCCAGTACCTTAGGGTTTTCTGGAAACACCATATATTTT. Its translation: CASTLGFSGNTIYF. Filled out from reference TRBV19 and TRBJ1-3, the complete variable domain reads DGGITQSPKYLFRKEGQNVTLSCEQNLNHDAMYWYRQDPGQGLRLIYYSQIVNDFQKGDIAEGYSVSREKKESFPLTVTSAQKNPTAFYLCASTLGFSGNTIYFGEGSWLTVV.

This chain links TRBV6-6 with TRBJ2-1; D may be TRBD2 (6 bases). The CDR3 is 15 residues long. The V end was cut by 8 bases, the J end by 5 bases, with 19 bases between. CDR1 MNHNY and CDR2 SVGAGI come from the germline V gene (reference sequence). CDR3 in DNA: TGTGCCAGCGGGTTCACAAGGGACTTCGACAATGAGCAGTTCTTC. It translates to CASGFTRDFDNEQFF.

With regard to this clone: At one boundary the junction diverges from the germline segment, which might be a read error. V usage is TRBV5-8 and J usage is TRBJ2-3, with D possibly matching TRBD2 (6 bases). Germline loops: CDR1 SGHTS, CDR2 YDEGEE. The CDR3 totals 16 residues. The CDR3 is CASGLAYGGRTDTQYF. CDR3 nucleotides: TGTGCCAGCGGCTTGGCGTATGGAGGGCGCACAGATACGCAGTATTTT.

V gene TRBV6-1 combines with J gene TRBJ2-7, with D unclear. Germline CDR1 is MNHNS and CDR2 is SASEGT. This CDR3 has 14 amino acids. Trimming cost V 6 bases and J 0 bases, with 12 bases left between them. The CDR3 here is CASSQDIPSYEQYF. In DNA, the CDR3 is TGTGCCAGCAGCCAAGATATCCCCTCCTACGAGCAGTACTTC.

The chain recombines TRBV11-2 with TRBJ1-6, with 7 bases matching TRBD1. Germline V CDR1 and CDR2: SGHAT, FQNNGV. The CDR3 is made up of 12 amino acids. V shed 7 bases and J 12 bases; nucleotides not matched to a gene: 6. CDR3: CASTRDRGPLHF. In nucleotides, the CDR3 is TGTGCCAGCACCAGGGACAGAGGACCCCTCCACTTT.

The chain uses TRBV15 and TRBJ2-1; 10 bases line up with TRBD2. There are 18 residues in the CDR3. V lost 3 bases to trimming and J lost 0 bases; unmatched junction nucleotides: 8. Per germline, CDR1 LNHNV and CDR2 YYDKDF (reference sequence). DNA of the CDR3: TGTGCCACCAGCAGTGGACTAGCGGAAAAGAGCTCCTACAATGAGCAGTTCTTC. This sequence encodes CATSSGLAEKSSYNEQFF.

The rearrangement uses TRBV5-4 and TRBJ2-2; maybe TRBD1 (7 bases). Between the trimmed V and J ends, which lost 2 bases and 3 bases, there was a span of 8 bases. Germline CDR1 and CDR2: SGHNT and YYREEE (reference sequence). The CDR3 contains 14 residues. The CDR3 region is CASSFRGDTGELFF. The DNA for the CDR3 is TGTGCCAGCAGCTTCAGGGGGGACACCGGGGAGCTGTTTTTT.

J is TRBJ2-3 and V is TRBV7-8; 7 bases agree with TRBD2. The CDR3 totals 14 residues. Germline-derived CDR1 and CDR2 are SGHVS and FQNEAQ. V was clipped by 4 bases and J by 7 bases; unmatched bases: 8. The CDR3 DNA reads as TGTGCCAGCAGCTCCTCCGGGACTACCAATACGCAGTATTTT. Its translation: CASSSSGTTNTQYF.

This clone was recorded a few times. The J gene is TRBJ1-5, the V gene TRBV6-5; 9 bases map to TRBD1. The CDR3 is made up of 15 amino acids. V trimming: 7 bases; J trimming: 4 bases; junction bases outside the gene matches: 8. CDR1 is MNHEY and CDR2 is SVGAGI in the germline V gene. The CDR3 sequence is CASIVPGQGNQPQHF. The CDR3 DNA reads TGTGCCAGCATTGTCCCGGGACAGGGAAATCAGCCCCAGCATTTT.

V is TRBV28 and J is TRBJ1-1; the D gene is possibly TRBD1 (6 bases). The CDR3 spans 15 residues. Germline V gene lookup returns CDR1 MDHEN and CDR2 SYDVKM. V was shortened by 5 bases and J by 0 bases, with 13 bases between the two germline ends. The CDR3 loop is CASSLHRDLNTEAFF. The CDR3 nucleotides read TGTGCCAGCAGTCTACACAGGGATTTGAACACTGAAGCTTTCTTT.

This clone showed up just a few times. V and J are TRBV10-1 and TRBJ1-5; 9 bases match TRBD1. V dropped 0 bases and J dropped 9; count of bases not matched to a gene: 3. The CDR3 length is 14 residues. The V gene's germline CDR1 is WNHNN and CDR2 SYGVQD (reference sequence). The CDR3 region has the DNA TGCGCCAGCAGTGAGTCGGGACAGGGTTGGCCCCAGCATTTT. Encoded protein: CASSESGQGWPQHF.

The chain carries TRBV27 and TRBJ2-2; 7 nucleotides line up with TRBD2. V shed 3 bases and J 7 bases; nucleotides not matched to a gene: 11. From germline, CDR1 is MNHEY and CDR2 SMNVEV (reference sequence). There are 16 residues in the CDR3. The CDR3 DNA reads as TGTGCCAGCAGTTTGTCCGGGACTACCCCAAACGGGGAGCTGTTTTTT. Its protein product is CASSLSGTTPNGELFF.

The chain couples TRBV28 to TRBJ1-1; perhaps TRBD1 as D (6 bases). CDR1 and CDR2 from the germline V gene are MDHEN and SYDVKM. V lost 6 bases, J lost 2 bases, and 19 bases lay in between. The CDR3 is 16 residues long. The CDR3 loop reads CASSPPTGQTNTEAFF. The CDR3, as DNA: TGTGCCAGCAGCCCCCCCACAGGGCAGACAAACACTGAAGCTTTCTTT.

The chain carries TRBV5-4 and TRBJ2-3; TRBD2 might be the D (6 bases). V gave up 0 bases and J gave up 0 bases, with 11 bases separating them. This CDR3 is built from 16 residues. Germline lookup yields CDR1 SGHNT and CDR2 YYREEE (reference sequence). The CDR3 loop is CASSLGPSGSTDTQYF. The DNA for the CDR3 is TGTGCCAGCAGCTTGGGACCCAGCGGGAGCACAGATACGCAGTATTTT.

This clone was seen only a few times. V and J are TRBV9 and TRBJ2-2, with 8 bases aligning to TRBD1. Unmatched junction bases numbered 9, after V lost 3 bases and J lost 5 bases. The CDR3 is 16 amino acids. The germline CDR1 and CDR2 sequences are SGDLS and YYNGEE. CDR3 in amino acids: CASSGTGRGRTGELFF. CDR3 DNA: TGTGCCAGCAGCGGGACGGGCAGGGGGCGAACCGGGGAGCTGTTTTTT.

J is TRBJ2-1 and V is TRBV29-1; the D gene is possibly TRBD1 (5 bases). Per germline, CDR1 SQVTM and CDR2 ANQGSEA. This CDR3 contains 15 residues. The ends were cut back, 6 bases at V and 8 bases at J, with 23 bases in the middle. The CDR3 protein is CSVPRQPTEYDEQFF. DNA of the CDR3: TGCAGCGTCCCTCGACAGCCGACCGAATACGATGAGCAGTTCTTC.

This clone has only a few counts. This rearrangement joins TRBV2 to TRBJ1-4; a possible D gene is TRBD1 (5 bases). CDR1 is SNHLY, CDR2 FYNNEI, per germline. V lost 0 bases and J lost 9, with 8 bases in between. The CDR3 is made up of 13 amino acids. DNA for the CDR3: TGTGCCAGCAGTGAAGCAGGGGTACAAAAACTGTTTTTT. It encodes CASSEAGVQKLFF.

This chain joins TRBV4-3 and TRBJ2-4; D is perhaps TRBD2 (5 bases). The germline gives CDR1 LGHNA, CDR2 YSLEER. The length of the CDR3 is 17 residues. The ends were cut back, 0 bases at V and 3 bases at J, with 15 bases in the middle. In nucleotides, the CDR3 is TGCGCCAGCAGCCAAGATAGGGTAGCGCGAGACAAAAACATTCAGTACTTC. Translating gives CASSQDRVARDKNIQYF.

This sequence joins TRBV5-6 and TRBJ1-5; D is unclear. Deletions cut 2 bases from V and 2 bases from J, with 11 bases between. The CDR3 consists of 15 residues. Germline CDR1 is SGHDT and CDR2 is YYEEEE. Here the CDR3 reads CASSFGRWGNQPQHF. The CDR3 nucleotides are TGTGCCAGCAGCTTTGGCAGGTGGGGCAATCAGCCCCAGCATTTT.

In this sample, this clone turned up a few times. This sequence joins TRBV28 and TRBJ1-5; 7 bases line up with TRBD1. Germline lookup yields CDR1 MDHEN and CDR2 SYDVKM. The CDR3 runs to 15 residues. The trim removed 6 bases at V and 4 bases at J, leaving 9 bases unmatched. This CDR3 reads CASSQLQGQNQPQHF. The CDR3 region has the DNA TGTGCCAGCAGCCAACTACAGGGGCAGAATCAGCCCCAGCATTTT.

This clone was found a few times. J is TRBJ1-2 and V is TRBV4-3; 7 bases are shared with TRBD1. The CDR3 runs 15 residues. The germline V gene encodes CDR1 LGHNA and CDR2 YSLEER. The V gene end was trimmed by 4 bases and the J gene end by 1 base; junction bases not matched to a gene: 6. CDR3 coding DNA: TGCGCCAGCAGCCGACAGGACAGGAGTAACTATGGCTACACCTTC. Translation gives CASSRQDRSNYGYTF.

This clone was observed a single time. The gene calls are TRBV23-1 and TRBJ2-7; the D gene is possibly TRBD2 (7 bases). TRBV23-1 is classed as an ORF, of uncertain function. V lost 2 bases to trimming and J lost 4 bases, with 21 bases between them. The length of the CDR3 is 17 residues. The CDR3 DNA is TGCGCCAGCAGTCAACCGCCGGTGGGGGGGCCAGGGTACGAGCAGTACTTC. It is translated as CASSQPPVGGPGYEQYF.